One sample yielded the 24 T cell receptor beta chains listed below, sequenced in a study of blood T cells in healthy people across ages. Sample-barcoded 5' priming and a J-beta primer mix drove a second PCR of about 6 to 12 cycles. TCRdb itself ran the 5' RACE reads through MiXCR, one entry per CDR3 protein. The table includes around 400,000 distinct CDR3 sequences, 45% to 65% detected once. Sequencing input: blood. These receptors were taken from a man between 60 and 75 years old in good health.

A note on this clonotype: This could be a read error, since a much larger clone is one nucleotide away. J is TRBJ2-6 and V is TRBV7-9, with D possibly being TRBD1 (6 bases). Between the trimmed V and J ends, which lost 7 bases and 2 bases, there was a span of 18 bases. CDR1 SEHNR and CDR2 FQNEAQ come from the germline V gene (reference sequence). CDR3 length: 17 amino acids. CDR3 DNA: TGTGCCAGCACCCTGGGGGCGGGCCGCCCTGGGGCCAACGTCCTGACTTTC. This codes for CASTLGAGRPGANVLTF.

This clonotype has a handful of counts. This chain links TRBV6-4 with TRBJ1-6; D is possibly TRBD1 (6 bases). The length of the CDR3 is 13 residues. Germline values: CDR1 MRHNA, CDR2 SNTAGT. Trimming cost V 7 bases and J 10 bases, with 14 bases left between them. Here the CDR3 reads CASNEGGGSPLHF. CDR3 in DNA: TGTGCCAGCAACGAGGGGGGGGGCTCACCCCTCCACTTT.

The chain combines TRBV6-1 with TRBJ2-1; 10 bases agree with TRBD2. V gave up 6 bases and J gave up 0 bases; unmatched junction bases: 17. Germline V gives CDR1 MNHNS, CDR2 SASEGT. CDR3 length: 20 residues. The DNA of the CDR3 is TGTGCCAGCAGCGAAAGGGCCATAGCGGGGGGCCCGAGCTCCTACAATGAGCAGTTCTTC. As protein: CASSERAIAGGPSSYNEQFF.

This chain joins TRBV6-4 and TRBJ1-5; D unresolved. V lost 8 bases, J lost 0 bases, and 17 bases lay in between. The CDR3 spans 16 residues. CDR1 and CDR2 from the germline V gene are MRHNA and SNTAGT. The CDR3 nucleotides are TGTGCCAGCGCTGGACGCACTCAGCATAGCAATCAGCCCCAGCATTTT. The encoded protein is CASAGRTQHSNQPQHF.

This clonotype appeared many times. This clone may be a read error of a much larger clone one base away. V usage is TRBV3-1 and J usage is TRBJ2-1, with 8 bases aligning to TRBD2. CDR3 length: 15 residues. The J segment lost 5 bases and the V segment lost 4 bases, leaving 7 bases of the junction unmatched. Per germline, CDR1 LGHDT and CDR2 YNNKEL (reference sequence). The CDR3 loop is CASSPGRAGDNEQFF. The CDR3 nucleotides are TGTGCCAGCAGCCCGGGACGAGCGGGGGACAATGAGCAGTTCTTC.

V gene TRBV7-2 combines with J gene TRBJ2-7; D is unclear. In germline, CDR1 is SGHTA, CDR2 FQGNSA. V was trimmed by 5 bases and J by 7 bases, leaving 24 bases between them. The CDR3 has 16 amino acids. The CDR3 is CASSPLNVGVLGEQYF. CDR3 DNA sequence: TGTGCCAGCAGCCCCCTCAATGTAGGAGTTCTCGGGGAGCAGTACTTC.

V usage is TRBV7-2 and J usage is TRBJ2-7, with TRBD1 matching 7 bases. J gave up 0 bases and V 4 bases, and 9 bases lay outside the gene matches. The CDR3 extends over 16 amino acids. CDR1 is SGHTA, CDR2 FQGNSA, per germline. CDR3 sequence (DNA): TGTGCCAGCAGCTCCTCTACAGGGGCCCGCTCCTACGAGCAGTACTTC. Translated, it gives CASSSSTGARSYEQYF.

The count of this clonotype is one. The genes are TRBV12-3 or TRBV12-4 and TRBJ2-1, with D uncertain. V gave up 6 bases and J gave up 3 bases, with 12 bases separating them. The CDR3 loop spans 14 amino acids. The CDR3 region is CASSPLGRYNEQFF. CDR3 DNA: TGTGCCAGCAGCCCCCTCGGGCGCTACAATGAGCAGTTCTTC.

This clonotype was detected many times. This chain joins TRBV29-1 and TRBJ1-1, with D hard to call. CDR3 length: 12 amino acids. V dropped 6 bases and J dropped 1 base, with 9 bases sitting between them. Germline V gene data show CDR1 as SQVTM and CDR2 as ANQGSEA. CDR3 protein: CSVSDGNTEAFF. In nucleotides, the CDR3 is TGCAGCGTATCCGACGGGAACACTGAAGCTTTCTTT.

The rearrangement joins TRBV4-1 to TRBJ2-3, with D perhaps given as TRBD1 or TRBD2 (5 bases each). Germline V gene lookup returns CDR1 MGHRA and CDR2 YSYEKL. The V gene lost 2 bases and the J gene lost 4 bases, with 19 bases spanning the gap. The CDR3 loop spans 17 amino acids. CDR3 sequence reads: CASSQLSPGTSADTQYF. CDR3 coding DNA: TGCGCCAGCAGCCAACTTTCCCCCGGGACCTCGGCAGATACGCAGTATTTT.

V is TRBV9 and J is TRBJ2-1, with a possible D match to TRBD1 (6 bases). CDR1 and CDR2 (germline): SGDLS, YYNGEE. Trimming cost V 0 bases and J 7 bases, with 20 bases left between them. The CDR3 covers 17 residues. The CDR3 DNA is TGTGCCAGCAGCGTAGCTACGAGTCAGGGGCCGGTTAATGAGCAGTTCTTC. Its protein is CASSVATSQGPVNEQFF. The variable domain in full, completed from reference TRBV9 and TRBJ2-1, reads DSGVTQTPKHLITATGQRVTLRCSPRSGDLSVYWYQQSLDQGLQFLIQYYNGEERAKGNILERFSAQQFPDLHSELNLSSLELGDSALYFCASSVATSQGPVNEQFFGPGTRLTVL.

The chain links TRBV2 to TRBJ2-7; TRBD1 is a possible D gene (6 bases). Germline loops: CDR1 SNHLY, CDR2 FYNNEI. V lost 8 bases to trimming and J lost 0 bases, with 11 bases between them. The length of the CDR3 is 13 residues. The CDR3 DNA reads TGTGCCAGCCTCGGGACAAACTCCTACGAGCAGTACTTC. Amino acid sequence: CASLGTNSYEQYF.

Only a few counts were recorded for this clonotype. The J gene is TRBJ2-7, the V gene TRBV6-5; D is ambiguous. This CDR3 contains 16 residues. Between the trimmed V and J ends, which lost 0 bases and 5 bases, there was a span of 17 bases. The germline V gene encodes CDR1 MNHEY and CDR2 SVGAGI. The CDR3 nucleotides are TGTGCCAGCAGTTACTCGGGCAGATCTGTTGGCCACGAGCAGTACTTC. Residues: CASSYSGRSVGHEQYF.

The chain joins TRBV29-1 to TRBJ2-7; 12 bases are shared with TRBD2. The CDR3 runs to 14 residues. With 3 bases clipped from V and 2 bases from J, the junction kept 2 bases outside the gene matches. CDR1 and CDR2 (germline): SQVTM, ANQGSEA. CDR3: CSVETSGSPYEQYF. In nucleotides, the CDR3 is TGCAGCGTTGAGACTAGCGGGAGCCCCTACGAGCAGTACTTC.

A few counts support this clonotype. The gene calls are TRBV11-2 and TRBJ1-1; D call uncertain. V lost 3 bases and J lost 11, with 13 bases in between. CDR1 SGHAT and CDR2 FQNNGV come from the germline V gene. The CDR3 has 12 amino acids. CDR3 loop: CASSFVPEPAFF. The CDR3 nucleotides read TGTGCCAGCAGCTTCGTTCCCGAGCCGGCTTTCTTT. Based on the CDR3 plus reference TRBV11-2 and TRBJ1-1, the full variable domain is EAGVAQSPRYKIIEKRQSVAFWCNPISGHATLYWYQQILGQGPKLLIQFQNNGVVDDSQLPKDRFSAERLKGVDSTLKIQPAKLEDSAVYLCASSFVPEPAFFGQGTRLTVV.

The chain links TRBV20-1 to TRBJ1-2; 7 bases match TRBD1. V trimming: 2 bases; J trimming: 2 bases; junction bases outside the gene matches: 2. CDR1 is DFQATT, CDR2 SNEGSKA, per germline (reference sequence). The CDR3 is 13 residues long. The CDR3 DNA follows: TGCAGTGCTAGATTGACAGGGAACTATGGCTACACCTTC. Protein product: CSARLTGNYGYTF.

This sequence joins TRBV11-3 and TRBJ2-6; the D gene is possibly TRBD2 (5 bases). The CDR3 totals 15 residues. Germline values: CDR1 SGHNT, CDR2 YENEEA. V was clipped by 6 bases and J by 4 bases, with 13 bases between them. The CDR3 sequence: CASSMGGYGANVLTF. In DNA, the CDR3 is TGTGCCAGCAGTATGGGCGGGTACGGGGCCAACGTCCTGACTTTC.

This sequence joins TRBV29-1 and TRBJ1-2; maybe TRBD1 (6 bases). CDR1 is SQVTM, CDR2 ANQGSEA, per germline. Trimming shortened V by 7 bases and J by 0 bases, and 12 bases separated the two germline ends. CDR3 length: 13 amino acids. DNA for the CDR3: TGCAGCGCTAGGACAGACGCTAACTATGGCTACACCTTC. Encoded protein: CSARTDANYGYTF.

As concerns this clonotype: A clone one base away is much larger, so this may be a read error. The chain employs TRBV9 and TRBJ2-7; D is perhaps TRBD1 or TRBD2 (6 bases each). Germline lookup yields CDR1 SGDLS and CDR2 YYNGEE. The CDR3 length is 13 residues. The DNA of the CDR3 is TGTGCCAGCAGCGCCGGGGGCTACTACGGGCAGTACTTC. This sequence encodes CASSAGGYYGQYF.

V and J are TRBV20-1 and TRBJ2-2; 14 bases line up with TRBD2. Germline CDR1 DFQATT, CDR2 SNEGSKA (reference sequence). Germline trimming cut 5 bases from V and 7 bases from J; bases unmatched to any gene: 3. The CDR3 spans 14 residues. CDR3 loop: CSARTSGGFGELFF. The DNA of the CDR3 is TGCAGTGCTCGGACTAGCGGGGGGTTCGGGGAGCTGTTTTTT.

The gene calls are TRBV28 and TRBJ1-4, with D possibly TRBD1 on 6 matching bases. V dropped 7 bases and J dropped 4 bases, with 19 bases sitting between them. Germline loops: CDR1 MDHEN, CDR2 SYDVKM. The CDR3 length is 16 residues. The CDR3 spells CASTRPQGYGNEKLFF. The CDR3 DNA reads as TGTGCCAGCACGCGACCACAGGGCTACGGTAATGAAAAACTGTTTTTT.

This clonotype was counted between two and nine times. The V and J genes are TRBV30 and TRBJ2-6; D remains unclear. There are 14 residues in the CDR3. Between the trimmed V and J ends, which lost 5 bases and 0 bases, there was a span of 8 bases. Germline CDR1 reads GTSNPN; CDR2 reads SVGIG (reference sequence). The CDR3 is CAWAPGSGANVLTF. The CDR3 DNA reads TGTGCCTGGGCACCAGGCTCTGGGGCCAACGTCCTGACTTTC.

This clonotype was detected ten times or more. The rearrangement joins TRBV7-8 to TRBJ2-7; D gene unclear. V gave up 3 bases and J gave up 2 bases, with 11 bases separating them. The CDR3 loop spans 14 amino acids. CDR1 SGHVS and CDR2 FQNEAQ come from the germline V gene. This CDR3 reads CASSLVDPTYEQYF. The CDR3 DNA reads TGTGCCAGCAGCTTGGTTGATCCTACCTACGAGCAGTACTTC.

V is TRBV6-2 or TRBV6-3 and J is TRBJ2-2, with D unclear. Germline-derived CDR1 and CDR2 are MNHEY and SVGEGT. Trimming shortened V by 0 bases and J by 4 bases, and 9 bases separated the two germline ends. This CDR3 is 15 amino acids long. CDR3 protein: CASSYSGQFTGELFF. The CDR3 DNA reads TGTGCCAGCAGTTACTCAGGGCAGTTCACCGGGGAGCTGTTTTTT.